Sequencing of this T cell receptor (beta chain) was carried out in a study of OX40 agonist ivuxolimab in advanced cancers. Looking at the study overall: Dose-escalation patients suffered from hepatocellular carcinoma, melanoma, renal cell or head and neck cancer. Study findings and constraints: The 0.1-3.0 mg/kg partial responders had among the lowest clonal expansion.

About this clone: The antigen remains unidentified.

Individuals having autoimmune disease history or systemic immunosuppression were not enrolled. Blood samples were obtained at baseline, cycle 4 day 1, and cycle 7 day 1. TCRdb's table, derived via immunoSEQ multiplex PCR, lists solely in-frame clones and lacks some. Of 60,000 to 70,000 clones listed, around 90% were seen once; the top ten hold approximately 2.6%. Trimming removed 0 bases at V and 2 bases at J, with 7 bases between. The CDR3 has 13 amino acids. Germline lookup yields CDR1 GTSNPN and CDR2 SVGIG (reference sequence). This clonotype was obtained from an adult with an advanced solid tumor such as melanoma, head and neck, liver or kidney cancer. The chain is built from TRBV30 and TRBJ1-2, with D possibly TRBD1 on 5 matching bases. Sequenced here: CD4+ or CD8+ T cells sorted from blood, sampled in a trial of the OX40 agonist ivuxolimab. The CDR3 DNA sequence: TGTGCCTGGAGTGTCAACAGGAACTATGGCTACACCTTC. The encoded protein is CAWSVNRNYGYTF.